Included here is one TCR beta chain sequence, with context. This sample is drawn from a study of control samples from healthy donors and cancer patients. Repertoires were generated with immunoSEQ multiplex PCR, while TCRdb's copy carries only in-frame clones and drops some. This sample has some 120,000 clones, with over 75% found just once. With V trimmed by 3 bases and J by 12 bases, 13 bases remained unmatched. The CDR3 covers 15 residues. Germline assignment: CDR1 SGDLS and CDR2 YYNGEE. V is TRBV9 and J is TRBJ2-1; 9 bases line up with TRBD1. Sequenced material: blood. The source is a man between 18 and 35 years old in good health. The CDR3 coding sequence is TGTGCCAGCAGCGAACAACTTGGACAGGGGTGGGTGCAGTTCTTC. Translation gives CASSEQLGQGWVQFF.